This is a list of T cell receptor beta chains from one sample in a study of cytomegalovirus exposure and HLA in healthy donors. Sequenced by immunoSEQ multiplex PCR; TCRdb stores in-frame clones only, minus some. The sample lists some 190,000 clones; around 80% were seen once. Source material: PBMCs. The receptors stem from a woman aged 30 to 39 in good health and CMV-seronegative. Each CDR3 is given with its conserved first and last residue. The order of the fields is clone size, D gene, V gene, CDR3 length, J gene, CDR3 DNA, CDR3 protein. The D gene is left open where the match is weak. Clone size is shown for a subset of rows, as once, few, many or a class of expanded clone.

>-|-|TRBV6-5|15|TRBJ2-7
TGTGCCAGCAGTTACTCTCCCGGAGCCACCTACGAGCAGTACTTC
CASSYSPGATYEQYF
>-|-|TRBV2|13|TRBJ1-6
TGTGCCAGCAGTCCTGGGGGGGGGTCACCCCTCCACTTT
CASSPGGGSPLHF
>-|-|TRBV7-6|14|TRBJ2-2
TGTGCCAGCAGTTTAGTGAGTCTAGGCGGGGAGCTGTTTTTT
CASSLVSLGGELFF
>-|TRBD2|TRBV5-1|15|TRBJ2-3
TGCGCCAGCAGCTTCGGGACTAGCGGCCAAGATACGCAGTATTTT
CASSFGTSGQDTQYF
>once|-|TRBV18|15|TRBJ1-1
TGTGCCAGCTCACCAAGGTCAGGGTCACTCTCTGAAGCTTTCTTT
CASSPRSGSLSEAFF
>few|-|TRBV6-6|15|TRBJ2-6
TGTGCCAGCCTAACTTGGGAGACTGGGGCCAACGTCCTGACTTTC
CASLTWETGANVLTF
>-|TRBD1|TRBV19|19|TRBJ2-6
TGTGCCAGTAGTGTCAGGGGACAGGTGGGAGTCTCTGGGGCCAACGTCCTGACTTTC
CASSVRGQVGVSGANVLTF
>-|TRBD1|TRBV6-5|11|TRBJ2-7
TGTGCCAGCGGACAGGGCTACGAGCAGTACTTC
CASGQGYEQYF
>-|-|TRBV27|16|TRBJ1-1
TGTGCCAGCAGTTTATCAAGAGGACTAAAGAACACTGAAGCTTTCTTT
CASSLSRGLKNTEAFF
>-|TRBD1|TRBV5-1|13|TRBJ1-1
TGCGCCAGCAGCTTGGGTCGGGCAGGGGGAGCTTTCTTT
CASSLGRAGGAFF
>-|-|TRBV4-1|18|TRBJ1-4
TGCGCCAGCAGCCAAGTGTTACCCCCCAGGGGCAGTAATGAAAAACTGTTTTTT
CASSQVLPPRGSNEKLFF
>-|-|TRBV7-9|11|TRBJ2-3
TGTGCCAGCAGCTTTTCGGATACGCAGTATTTT
CASSFSDTQYF
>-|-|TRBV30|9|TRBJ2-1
TGTGCCTGTCAACCGGGTCAGTTCTTC
CACQPGQFF
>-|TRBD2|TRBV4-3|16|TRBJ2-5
TGCGCCAGCAGCCAAGATGGGGCGGGGGGATGGGAGACCCAGTACTTC
CASSQDGAGGWETQYF
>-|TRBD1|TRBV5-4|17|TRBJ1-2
TGTGCCAGCAGCTTCGGACAGGGGGTGTCGGAGAACTATGGCTACACCTTC
CASSFGQGVSENYGYTF
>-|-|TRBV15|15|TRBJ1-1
TGTGCCACCAGCAGAGATAGTGCAGGCCACACTGAAGCTTTCTTT
CATSRDSAGHTEAFF
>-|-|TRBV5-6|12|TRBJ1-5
TGTGCCAGCAGCTTGGGGGCCCAGCCCCAGCATTTT
CASSLGAQPQHF
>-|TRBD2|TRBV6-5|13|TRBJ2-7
TGTGCCAGCAGTGCGGGGGGCCCATACGAGCAGTACTTC
CASSAGGPYEQYF
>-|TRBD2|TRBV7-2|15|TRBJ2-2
TGTGCCAGCAGCCGGACTAGCGGGGTGGGTGGGGAGCTGTTTTTT
CASSRTSGVGGELFF
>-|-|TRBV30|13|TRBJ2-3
TGTGCCTGGAGTGCTCTGACAGGTTATACGCAGTATTTT
CAWSALTGYTQYF
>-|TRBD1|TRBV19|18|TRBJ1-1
TGTGCCAGTAGGACGTATGGCCGGGACAGGGTTAATCGGGGTGAAGCTTTCTTT
CASRTYGRDRVNRGEAFF
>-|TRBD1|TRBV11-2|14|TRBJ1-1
TGTGCCAGCAGCTCCCGGGACAGGGCGATGGGAGCTTTCTTT
CASSSRDRAMGAFF
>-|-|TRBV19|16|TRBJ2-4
TGTGCCAGTCAGAGCAGGGGACGAATAGCCAAAAACATTCAGTACTTC
CASQSRGRIAKNIQYF
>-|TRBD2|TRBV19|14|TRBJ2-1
TGTGCCAGTTTACTAGCGGGGGGGACTAATGAGCAGTTCTTC
CASLLAGGTNEQFF
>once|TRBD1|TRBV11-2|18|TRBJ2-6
TGTGCCAGCAGCCCATTGGTAGGGGGCATCTCTGGGGCCAACGTCCTGACTTTC
CASSPLVGGISGANVLTF
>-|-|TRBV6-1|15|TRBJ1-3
TGTGCCAGCAGCGGAGGTTACCTCTCTGGAAACACCATATATTTT
CASSGGYLSGNTIYF
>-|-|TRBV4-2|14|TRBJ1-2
TGTGCCAGCAGTCAAGAATACGGTTCCTATGGCTACACCTTC
CASSQEYGSYGYTF
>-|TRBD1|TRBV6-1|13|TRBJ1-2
TGTGCCAGCGACAGGGGGACCGGGGGTGGCTACACCTTC
CASDRGTGGGYTF
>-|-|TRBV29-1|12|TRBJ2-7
TGCAGCGTTGAACTCCGAGCCTACGAGCAGTACTTC
CSVELRAYEQYF